The 26 T cell receptor beta chains below were found in one sample sequenced in a study of blood T cells in healthy people across ages. It was with a sample-barcoded 5' primer and a J-beta primer mix that a second PCR of roughly 6 to 12 cycles was run. MiXCR, applied by TCRdb to the 5' RACE reads, yields one record per CDR3 protein. The table records roughly 930,000 distinct CDR3 sequences, roughly 48% of them present only once. Material for sequencing was blood. These receptors all stem from a man aged 25 to 40 in good health.

This chain connects TRBV5-1 to TRBJ1-1; D gene ambiguous. Deletions cut 4 bases from V and 1 base from J, with 11 bases between. The length of the CDR3 is 14 residues. Germline V gene data show CDR1 as SGHRS and CDR2 as YFSETQ. In DNA form, the CDR3 reads TGCGCCAGCAGCGTAGATCTGAGGAACACTGAAGCTTTCTTT. Translation gives CASSVDLRNTEAFF.

V usage is TRBV7-2 and J usage is TRBJ1-1; 8 positions match TRBD1. CDR3 length equals 15 residues. Germline V lookup: CDR1 SGHTA, CDR2 FQGNSA. Unmatched junction bases numbered 6, after V lost 5 bases and J lost 1 base. The CDR3 protein is CASSLGQGENTEAFF. CDR3 nucleotide sequence: TGTGCCAGCAGCCTCGGACAGGGCGAGAACACTGAAGCTTTCTTT.

This clonotype was seen many times. The rearrangement uses TRBV29-1 and TRBJ2-5, with unresolved D. V was trimmed by 6 bases and J by 2 bases, leaving 13 bases between them. CDR1 is SQVTM, CDR2 ANQGSEA, per germline. The CDR3 has 13 amino acids. In nucleotides, the CDR3 is TGCAGCGTGCGGCGATTCGGGCAAGAGACCCAGTACTTC. This codes for CSVRRFGQETQYF.

The chain combines TRBV5-6 with TRBJ1-5; 9 bases map to TRBD1. The CDR3 runs 15 residues. Germline loops: CDR1 SGHDT, CDR2 YYEEEE. Losses at the gene ends were 1 base for V and 2 bases for J; bases not matched to a gene: 1. This chain's CDR3 is CASSLRDRGNQPQHF. The CDR3 DNA reads as TGTGCCAGCAGCTTGAGGGACAGGGGCAATCAGCCCCAGCATTTT. Based on the CDR3 plus reference TRBV5-6 and TRBJ1-5, the full variable domain is DAGVTQSPTHLIKTRGQQVTLRCSPKSGHDTVSWYQQALGQGPQFIFQYYEEEERQRGNFPDRFSGHQFPNYSSELNVNALLLGDSALYLCASSLRDRGNQPQHFGDGTRLSIL.

This clonotype showed up just a few times. The V and J genes are TRBV3-1 and TRBJ2-1; TRBD2 is a possible D gene (5 bases). Germline V gives CDR1 LGHDT, CDR2 YNNKEL (reference sequence). This CDR3 comprises 14 residues. Trimming stripped 0 bases from V and 5 bases from J, with 8 bases between. The CDR3 region has the DNA TGTGCCAGCAGCCAAGAACGAGGGCACAATGAGCAGTTCTTC. It codes for CASSQERGHNEQFF.

The chain combines TRBV12-3 or TRBV12-4 with TRBJ2-1; weak D call: TRBD1 (5 bases). The CDR3 is made up of 15 amino acids. Deletions cut 6 bases from V and 8 bases from J, with 20 bases between. The DNA for the CDR3 is TGTGCCAGCAGCTCCCCGCCAAGGGGTAGGGATGAGCAGTTCTTC. It encodes CASSSPPRGRDEQFF.

This clonotype was counted a few times. The V call is TRBV20-1, the J call TRBJ2-4, with 7 bases lining up with TRBD2. Judging by the DNA end, TRBJ2-7 fits better; the J call may be wrong. Germline values: CDR1 DFQATT, CDR2 SNEGSKA (reference sequence). The CDR3 has 14 amino acids. CDR3 bases: TGCAGTGCTAGAGATTGGGGGGGAACCTACGAGCAGTACTTC. Protein: CSARDWGGTYEQYF.

The chain combines TRBV5-1 with TRBJ1-1; no clear D. Per germline, CDR1 SGHRS and CDR2 YFSETQ. CDR3 size: 14 residues. V gave up 2 bases and J gave up 0 bases, with 8 bases separating them. The CDR3 DNA follows: TGCGCCAGCAGCTTATCGGTTGTGAACACTGAAGCTTTCTTT. This encodes CASSLSVVNTEAFF.

V is TRBV27 and J is TRBJ2-4, with 7 bases lining up with TRBD1. The last part of the DNA fits TRBJ2-7 better; the J call may be wrong. From germline, CDR1 is MNHEY and CDR2 SMNVEV (reference sequence). The CDR3 sequence is 16 residues long. CDR3 sequence (DNA): TGTGCCAGCAGTCCAGAAGGGACAGCCACCCCCTACGAGCAGTACTTC. Amino acids: CASSPEGTATPYEQYF.

This chain uses TRBV27 with TRBJ1-5; 10 bases are shared with TRBD1. The J segment lost 2 bases and the V segment lost 6 bases, leaving 4 bases of the junction unmatched. Looked up from germline, CDR1 is MNHEY and CDR2 is SMNVEV (reference sequence). This CDR3 region has 15 residues. CDR3: CASRLGTGGNQPQHF. The DNA for the CDR3 is TGTGCCAGCAGATTGGGGACAGGGGGCAATCAGCCCCAGCATTTT.

V and J are TRBV27 and TRBJ1-2; D unclear. In germline, CDR1 is MNHEY, CDR2 SMNVEV (reference sequence). Trimming removed 11 bases at V and 1 base at J, with 14 bases between. The CDR3 sequence is 13 residues long. This CDR3 reads CAPGRKLNYGYTF. The DNA of the CDR3 is TGTGCCCCCGGGCGCAAGCTTAACTATGGCTACACCTTC.

V gene TRBV10-3 combines with J gene TRBJ1-1; a possible D gene is TRBD1 (6 bases). The CDR3 sequence is 14 residues long. Trimming stripped 3 bases from V and 6 bases from J, with 14 bases between. The germline CDR1 and CDR2 sequences are ENHRY and SYGVKD. This CDR3 reads CAISDRGVSPEAFF. The CDR3 nucleotides read TGTGCCATCAGTGATAGGGGGGTAAGTCCTGAAGCTTTCTTT.

Details on this clonotype: A single base separates this from a much larger clone, so it may be a read error. This chain joins TRBV12-3 or TRBV12-4 and TRBJ2-5, with D maybe TRBD1 (5 bases). The J call could be wrong; TRBJ2-7 is a better fit for the DNA end. This CDR3 comprises 14 residues. The CDR3 loop is CASSPAGITYEQYF. CDR3 bases: TGTGCCAGCAGCCCCGCAGGGATCACCTACGAGCAGTACTTC.

A single count supports this clonotype. An end of the junction differs from the germline gene, which may be a read error. The genes are TRBV5-1 and TRBJ2-3; 7 bases map to TRBD1. This CDR3 is 15 amino acids long. In germline, CDR1 is SGHRS, CDR2 YFSETQ. CDR3 residues: CASSLQGRGTATQYF. The CDR3 DNA sequence: TGCGCCAGCAGTTTACAGGGGCGAGGCACAGCTACGCAGTATTTT.

This clonotype showed up many times. CDR3 protein: CSARLRSGVTSYNEQFF. The CDR3 region has the DNA TGCAGTGCTAGATTACGTTCGGGGGTGACCTCCTACAATGAGCAGTTCTTC. V gene TRBV20-1 combines with J gene TRBJ2-1; a possible D gene is TRBD2 (6 bases). Trimming removed 2 bases from V and 0 bases from J, with 17 bases in between. The germline V gene has CDR1 DFQATT and CDR2 SNEGSKA (reference sequence). The CDR3 has 17 amino acids.

The J gene is TRBJ2-3, the V gene TRBV7-2, with unresolved D. The CDR3 is 12 residues long. V was pared by 6 bases and J by 11 bases, with 15 bases between. The germline V gene encodes CDR1 SGHTA and CDR2 FQGNSA. The CDR3 sequence: CASSQSGRKQYF. The CDR3, as DNA: TGTGCCAGCAGTCAATCCGGCAGAAAGCAGTATTTT. Using reference TRBV7-2 and TRBJ2-3 for the parts outside the CDR3, the full variable domain is GAGVSQSPSNKVTEKGKDVELRCDPISGHTALYWYRQSLGQGLEFLIYFQGNSAPDKSGLPSDRFSAERTGGSVSTLTIQRTQQEDSAVYLCASSQSGRKQYFGPGTRLTVL.

J is TRBJ1-2 and V is TRBV20-1; 10 bases are a match to TRBD1. Per the germline V gene, CDR1 is DFQATT and CDR2 is SNEGSKA (reference sequence). This CDR3 has 13 amino acids. V lost 3 bases to trimming and J lost 7 bases; unmatched junction nucleotides: 5. CDR3 bases: TGCAGTGCTAGGGGGGACAGGGGCTTTGGCTACACCTTC. It specifies CSARGDRGFGYTF.

This clonotype was seen just once. V usage is TRBV20-1 and J usage is TRBJ2-3, with a possible D match to TRBD2 (5 bases). The germline CDR1 and CDR2 sequences are DFQATT and SNEGSKA (reference sequence). Trimming took 5 bases from V and 3 from J, leaving 15 bases between them. This CDR3 is 14 amino acids long. Here the CDR3 DNA reads TGCAGTGCTGAGGAGGCTACGGGGACAGATACGCAGTATTTT. Its translation is CSAEEATGTDTQYF.

This clonotype appeared a few times. The CDR3 protein is CASSSNRDEQYF. The CDR3 DNA reads as TGTGCCAGCAGTTCCAACAGGGACGAGCAGTACTTC. The chain uses TRBV28 and TRBJ2-7; D is possibly TRBD1 (6 bases). Germline V gene sequence: CDR1 MDHEN, CDR2 SYDVKM. The V end was cut by 4 bases, the J end by 5 bases, with 9 bases between. The CDR3 has 12 amino acids. The variable domain in full, completed from reference TRBV28 and TRBJ2-7, reads DVKVTQSSRYLVKRTGEKVFLECVQDMDHENMFWYRQDPGLGLRLIYFSYDVKMKEKGDIPEGYSVSREKKERFSLILESASTNQTSMYLCASSSNRDEQYFGPGTRLTVT.

This clonotype was counted a few times. The chain employs TRBV14 and TRBJ2-5; D is undetermined. Germline lookup yields CDR1 SGHDN and CDR2 FVKESK. V lost 0 bases, J lost 1 base, and 3 bases lay in between. This CDR3 comprises 13 residues. This chain's CDR3 is CASSQDIQETQYF. In DNA form, the CDR3 reads TGTGCCAGCAGCCAAGATATCCAAGAGACCCAGTACTTC.

The chain has TRBV6-2 or TRBV6-3 and TRBJ2-3; no clear D gene. Germline V gene sequence: CDR1 MNHEY, CDR2 SVGEGT. V was shortened by 5 bases and J by 3 bases, with 12 bases between the two germline ends. The CDR3 is 14 residues long. The CDR3 DNA follows: TGTGCCAGCAGTCTCCCCCCCAATACAGATACGCAGTATTTT. Encoded protein: CASSLPPNTDTQYF.

The table lists this clonotype with a few counts. This chain links TRBV12-3 or TRBV12-4 with TRBJ1-2; 7 nucleotides match TRBD1. With 5 bases clipped from V and 5 bases from J, the junction kept 2 bases outside the gene matches. The CDR3 extends over 12 amino acids. CDR3 bases: TGTGCCAGCAGTATGACAGGGTATGGCTACACCTTC. Protein: CASSMTGYGYTF.

The chain carries TRBV29-1 and TRBJ1-2; possibly TRBD1 for D (6 bases). Germline CDR1 is SQVTM and CDR2 is ANQGSEA. Trimming left V 7 bases short and J 0 bases short, with 12 bases between. The length of the CDR3 is 13 residues. The CDR3 coding sequence is TGCAGCGACGGGGGGCCATCTAACTATGGCTACACCTTC. This codes for CSDGGPSNYGYTF.

The rearrangement links TRBV6-2 or TRBV6-3 to TRBJ2-3; D perhaps matches TRBD2 (6 bases). CDR1 and CDR2 from the germline V gene are MNHEY and SVGEGT. Between the trimmed V and J ends, which lost 2 bases and 4 bases, there was a span of 13 bases. The CDR3 is 15 residues long. CDR3: CASSYNGGVADTQYF. The CDR3 DNA reads as TGTGCCAGCAGTTACAACGGCGGGGTCGCAGATACGCAGTATTTT.

V and J are TRBV28 and TRBJ2-7, with D perhaps matching TRBD1 (6 bases). Germline V gene lookup returns CDR1 MDHEN and CDR2 SYDVKM. V was trimmed by 6 bases and J by 3 bases, leaving 15 bases between them. The CDR3 has 14 amino acids. CDR3 region: CASRRPPQGYEQYF. CDR3 DNA: TGTGCCAGCAGGCGCCCGCCACAGGGCTACGAGCAGTACTTC.

This clonotype turned up a few times. The J gene is TRBJ1-1, the V gene TRBV11-3, with TRBD1 as a possible D gene (5 bases). In germline, CDR1 is SGHNT, CDR2 YENEEA. The CDR3 runs to 15 residues. V was pared by 5 bases and J by 5 bases, with 18 bases between. In DNA form, the CDR3 reads TGTGCCAGCAGCGTCGATTTAGGGGCATCAACTGAAGCTTTCTTT. Translating gives CASSVDLGASTEAFF.